This paragraph covers one TCR beta chain sequence. Its cognate antigen is unknown. The CDR3 covers 15 residues. The junction had 11 bases not matched to a gene; V was cut back by 2 bases and J by 9 bases. Per the germline V gene, CDR1 is SEHNR and CDR2 is FQNEAQ (reference sequence). The data belong to a study of Graves' ophthalmopathy and Graves' hyperthyroidism. Study as a whole: Hyperthyroidism showing no ophthalmopathy within 18 months of follow-up was stable.

Study-level points and caveats: The model predicted progression of ophthalmopathy with a sensitivity of 60% to 71%, and its specificity was roughly 77%. Most thyroid clonotypes with frequency above 0.001 were detected in blood too.

The authors amplified TCR beta CDR3 regions, and they did so from RNA transcripts for repertoire sequencing. An opening RT-PCR round employed HTBI primers and preceded a second-round multiplex PCR. TCRdb processed the multiplex PCR reads anew with MiXCR; each CDR3 protein has one entry. The repertoire consists of 580,000 or so distinct CDR3 sequences, with approximately 37% occurring once and the leading ten covering 3.5% to 4.5%. The clonotype was recovered from an adult man with Graves' hyperthyroidism. Material: peripheral blood or thyroid tissue (not recorded which). The genes are TRBV7-9 and TRBJ2-5; 8 bases map to TRBD2. Here the CDR3 DNA reads TGTGCCAGCAGCTTATGGCGGGGGGCATTGGAGGCCCAGTACTTC. This translates into CASSLWRGALEAQYF.